This TCR beta chain was captured by sequencing in a study of blood T cell repertoires in COVID-19. The overall study: The study drew acute and convalescent COVID-19 samples from the United States, Italy and Spain.

Per germline, CDR1 SGHRS and CDR2 YFSETQ. The ends lost 4 bases at V and 3 bases at J; junction bases unmatched: 11. The CDR3 runs 17 residues. In the original workflow: Estimates of nucleated cell counts were drawn from the amplification of reference gene primers. Using immunoSEQ multiplex PCR, the repertoire was profiled, and TCRdb retains in-frame clones only, with some absent. For V, J and clone size, that table is used; D and trimming come from the DNA. The table has 190,000 or so clones, about 81% seen once. Sequencing used PBMCs or T cells enriched from blood (not recorded which). This TCR was recovered from a man aged 40-55 years who had recovered from COVID-19. The rearrangement joins TRBV5-1 to TRBJ2-5; 11 bases are shared with TRBD1. CDR3 residues: CASSVRTGGRPKETQYF. The CDR3 DNA reads as TGCGCCAGCAGCGTGAGGACAGGGGGCCGCCCTAAAGAGACCCAGTACTTC. Combining the CDR3 with reference TRBV5-1 and TRBJ2-5 gives the whole variable domain KAGVTQTPRYLIKTRGQQVTLSCSPISGHRSVSWYQQTPGQGLQFLFEYFSETQRNKGNFPGRFSGRQFSNSRSEMNVSTLELGDSALYLCASSVRTGGRPKETQYFGPGTRLLVL.